This paragraph covers one T cell receptor (beta chain) sequence. TCRdb analysed the 5' RACE reads with MiXCR anew, one entry per CDR3 protein. The repertoire has under 90,000 distinct CDR3 sequences, 12% to 15% of them found once; the top ten carry roughly 6%. Germline CDR1 and CDR2: SQVTM and ANQGSEA. Between the trimmed V and J ends, which lost 4 bases and 5 bases, there was a span of 15 bases. The CDR3 is made up of 14 amino acids. The sample is drawn from a study of early T cells in non-severe SARS-CoV-2 infection. This clonotype was obtained from an adult who was a healthcare worker with PCR-confirmed SARS-CoV-2 infection or an uninfected control (not recorded which). The chain links TRBV29-1 to TRBJ2-1; D is tentatively TRBD1 or TRBD2 (5 bases each). Sequenced: whole blood. CDR3: CSVALGVAHNEQFF. CDR3 nucleotides: TGCAGCGTTGCCCTGGGGGTAGCGCACAATGAGCAGTTCTTC.